These T cell receptor beta chains were read from a single sample in a study of regulatory T cells in long-lasting Graves disease. TCRdb re-derived calls from the multiplex PCR reads in MiXCR, one entry per CDR3 protein. The table records about 470,000 distinct CDR3 sequences, under 15% of them present only once. This same sample was also part of a study on T cells in Graves' hyperthyroidism and ophthalmopathy.

This sample comprised peripheral blood mononuclear cells (PBMCs), obtained at new diagnosis, from a patient treated with antithyroid drugs. These receptor sequences come from a woman aged 25-40 years with Graves disease. The CDR3 runs from the conserved cysteine through the conserved F or W. Each record gives: V gene, D gene, J gene, clone size, CDR3 DNA, CDR3 protein. D genes are given only for firm matches. Size is stated for part of the rows, as once, few or many counts, or as a class when the clone is expanded.

V gene: TRBV11-3
D gene: .
J gene: TRBJ2-3
clone size: .
CDR3 DNA: TGTGCCAGCAGCTCATCCGGGACACACGGAGATACGCAGTATTTT
CDR3 protein: CASSSSGTHGDTQYF

V gene: TRBV5-4
D gene: .
J gene: TRBJ2-5
clone size: .
CDR3 DNA: TGTGCCAGCAGCTTGGATGCTTCTTTCAGCGGGCAAGAGACCCAGTACTTC
CDR3 protein: CASSLDASFSGQETQYF

V gene: TRBV5-6
D gene: .
J gene: TRBJ2-1
clone size: few
CDR3 DNA: TGTGCCAGCAGCTTGGCCGGACCCGTTAGCTCCTACAATGAGCAGTTCTTC
CDR3 protein: CASSLAGPVSSYNEQFF

V gene: TRBV3-1
D gene: TRBD1
J gene: TRBJ1-4
clone size: .
CDR3 DNA: TGTGCCAGCAGCAAATACGACAGGGGGCCTCGGGAAAAACTGTTTTTT
CDR3 protein: CASSKYDRGPREKLFF

V gene: TRBV20-1
D gene: .
J gene: TRBJ2-5
clone size: many
CDR3 DNA: TGCAGTGCTAATCCCCACCAAGAGACCCAGTACTTC
CDR3 protein: CSANPHQETQYF

V gene: TRBV7-9
D gene: TRBD1
J gene: TRBJ1-4
clone size: .
CDR3 DNA: TGTGCCAGCAGCCTCGACCCAAGGGACAGGGGAGTGGAAAAACTGTTTTTT
CDR3 protein: CASSLDPRDRGVEKLFF

V gene: TRBV12-3/TRBV12-4
D gene: .
J gene: TRBJ1-5
clone size: .
CDR3 DNA: TGTGCCAGCAGTTCCACACTACAGACAGTATCTTCTCGTCAGCCCCAGCGTTTT
CDR3 protein: CASSSTLQTVSSRQPQRF

V gene: TRBV10-1
D gene: TRBD2
J gene: TRBJ2-1
clone size: few
CDR3 DNA: TGCGCCAGCAGTGAACGTCTAGCGGCTGAGCAGTTCTTC
CDR3 protein: CASSERLAAEQFF

V gene: TRBV24-1
D gene: TRBD2
J gene: TRBJ2-3
clone size: many
CDR3 DNA: TGTGCCACCAGTGATCCTCGGCGGGAGATGGCGGATACGCAGTATTTT
CDR3 protein: CATSDPRREMADTQYF

V gene: TRBV29-1
D gene: TRBD2
J gene: TRBJ2-7
clone size: few
CDR3 DNA: TGCAGCGTTACCCAGTGGGGCGGGAGGGCCGGCGAGCAGTACTTC
CDR3 protein: CSVTQWGGRAGEQYF

V gene: TRBV20-1
D gene: .
J gene: TRBJ1-3
clone size: many
CDR3 DNA: TGCAGTGCTCCTCACGCGGGGTTGAGTAACACCATATATTTT
CDR3 protein: CSAPHAGLSNTIYF